Sequencing of this T cell receptor (beta chain) was carried out in a study of blood T cell repertoires in COVID-19. Study details: Samples came from the United States, Italy and Spain, spanning acute and convalescent COVID-19. T cells, B-cell-depleted T cells, or PBMCs provided the cDNA or gDNA that served as material.

V was clipped by 2 bases and J by 2 bases, with 6 bases between them. The CDR3 length is 13 residues. Germline V gene sequence: CDR1 KGHSH, CDR2 LQKENI. In the original processing: Reference gene primer amplification in the assay estimated nucleated cell counts. Some clones are missing from TCRdb's copy, which holds only in-frame ones; the method was immunoSEQ multiplex PCR. V, J and clone size reflect that table, while D and trimming were determined from the DNA. The sample lists about 170,000 clones; about four fifths were seen once. The rearrangement uses TRBV18 and TRBJ2-5; unclear D gene. Sequences were obtained from peripheral blood. This sequence was found in a woman of 80 years or more with active or convalescent COVID-19. CDR3 bases: TGTGCCAGCTCACCAAACGGTCAAGAGACCCAGTACTTC. It codes for CASSPNGQETQYF.